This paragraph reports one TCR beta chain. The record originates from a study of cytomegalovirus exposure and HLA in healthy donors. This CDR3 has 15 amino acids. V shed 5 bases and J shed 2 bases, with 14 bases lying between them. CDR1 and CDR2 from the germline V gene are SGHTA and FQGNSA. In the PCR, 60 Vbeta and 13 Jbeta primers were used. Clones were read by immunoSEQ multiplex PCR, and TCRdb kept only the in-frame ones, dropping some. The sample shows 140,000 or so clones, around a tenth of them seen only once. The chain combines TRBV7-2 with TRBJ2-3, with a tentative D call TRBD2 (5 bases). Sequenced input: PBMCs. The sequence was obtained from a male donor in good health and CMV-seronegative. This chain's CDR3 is CASSEDYGHTDTQYF. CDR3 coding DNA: TGTGCCAGCAGCGAAGACTATGGGCACACAGATACGCAGTATTTT.